This TCR beta chain was captured in a study of control samples from healthy donors and cancer patients. V was clipped by 5 bases and J by 1 base, with 11 bases between them. CDR1 SGHAT and CDR2 FQDESV come from the germline V gene (reference sequence). The CDR3 spans 14 residues. Remarks on this clone: In the same sample, other DNA sequences code for this CDR3.

Repertoires were generated with immunoSEQ multiplex PCR, while TCRdb's copy carries only in-frame clones and drops some. This sample has under 300,000 clones, with around 79% found just once. The genes are TRBV11-1 and TRBJ2-5, with D possibly being TRBD1 or TRBD2 (5 bases each). The sequence was collected from a woman aged 55-70 years with lung cancer. Material for sequencing was PBMCs. CDR3: CASSRGDSQETQYF. For the CDR3, the DNA is TGTGCCAGCAGCCGAGGGGATTCCCAAGAGACCCAGTACTTC.